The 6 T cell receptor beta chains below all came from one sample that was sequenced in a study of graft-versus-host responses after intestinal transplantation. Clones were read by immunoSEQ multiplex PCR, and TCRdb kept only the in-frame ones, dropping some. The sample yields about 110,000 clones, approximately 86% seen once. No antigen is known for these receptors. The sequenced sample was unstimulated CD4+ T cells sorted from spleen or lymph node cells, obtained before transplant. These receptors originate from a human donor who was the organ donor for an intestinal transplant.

CDR3 amino acids: CASSVGLPSYEQYF. The CDR3 DNA follows: TGTGCCAGCAGCGTGGGCCTTCCCTCCTACGAGCAGTACTTC. The V call is TRBV9, the J call TRBJ2-5; unclear D gene. The J call is doubtful: the DNA matches TRBJ2-7 better. Germline V lookup: CDR1 SGDLS, CDR2 YYNGEE. CDR3 length: 14 residues.

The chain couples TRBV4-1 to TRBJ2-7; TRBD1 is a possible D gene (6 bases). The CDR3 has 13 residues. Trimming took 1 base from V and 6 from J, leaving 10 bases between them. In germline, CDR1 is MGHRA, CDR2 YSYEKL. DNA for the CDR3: TGCGCCAGCAGCCAAGGAACAGGGAGCGAGCAGTACTTC. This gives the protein CASSQGTGSEQYF.

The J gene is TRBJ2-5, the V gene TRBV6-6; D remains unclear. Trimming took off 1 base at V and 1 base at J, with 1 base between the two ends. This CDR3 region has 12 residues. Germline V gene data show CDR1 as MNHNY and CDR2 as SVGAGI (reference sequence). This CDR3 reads CASSYFQETQYF. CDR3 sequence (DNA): TGTGCCAGCAGTTACTTCCAAGAGACCCAGTACTTC.

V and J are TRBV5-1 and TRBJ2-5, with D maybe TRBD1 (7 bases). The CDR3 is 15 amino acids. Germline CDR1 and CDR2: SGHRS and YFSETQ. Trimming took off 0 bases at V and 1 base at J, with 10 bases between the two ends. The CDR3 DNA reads TGCGCCAGCAGCTTGGGGCAGGGGGGCCAAGAGACCCAGTACTTC. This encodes CASSLGQGGQETQYF. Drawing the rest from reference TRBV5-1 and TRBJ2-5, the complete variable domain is KAGVTQTPRYLIKTRGQQVTLSCSPISGHRSVSWYQQTPGQGLQFLFEYFSETQRNKGNFPGRFSGRQFSNSRSEMNVSTLELGDSALYLCASSLGQGGQETQYFGPGTRLLVL.

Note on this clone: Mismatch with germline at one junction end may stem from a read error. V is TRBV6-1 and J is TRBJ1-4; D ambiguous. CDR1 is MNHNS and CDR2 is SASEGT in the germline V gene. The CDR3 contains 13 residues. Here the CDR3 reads CASSRKVNEKLLF. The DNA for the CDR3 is TGTGCCAGCAGCCGAAAGGTTAATGAAAAACTGCTTTTT.

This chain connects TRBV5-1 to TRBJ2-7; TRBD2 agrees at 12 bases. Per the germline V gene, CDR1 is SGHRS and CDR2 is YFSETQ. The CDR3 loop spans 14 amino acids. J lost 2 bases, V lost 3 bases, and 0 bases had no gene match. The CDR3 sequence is CASSSSGGAYEQYF. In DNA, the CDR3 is TGCGCCAGCAGCTCTAGCGGGGGGGCCTACGAGCAGTACTTC.